This TCR beta chain was identified in a study of T-cell reconstitution after alpha-beta-depleted transplantation in children. The study, taken as a whole, reports: At the one-year point after transplant, T-cell counts and TCRbeta diversity were found to come mostly from T cells that had been newly produced.

Of note for this clonotype: What it binds is unknown.

Looked up from germline, CDR1 is SGHVS and CDR2 is FQNEAQ. V was cut by 4 bases and J by 8 bases, with 23 bases left in between. CDR3 length: 17 amino acids. For TCRbeta, the library was prepared with unique molecular identifiers. TCRdb itself ran the PCR reads through MiXCR, one entry per CDR3 protein. Among more than 400,000 distinct CDR3 sequences listed, over 10% were seen once. The gene calls are TRBV7-8 and TRBJ1-4; D perhaps matches TRBD1 (5 bases). The source of this sequence is a female patient aged 2-9 years who had a stem cell transplant for aplastic anemia, so the T cells may come from the graft donor. Sample: PBMCs, mostly from graft donor cells, taken 180 days after TCRalphabeta/CD19-depleted stem cell transplant. DNA of the CDR3: TGTGCCAGCAGCTCCCCCTGGCCCGGGCAGGGCTCGGAAAAACTGTTTTTT. Translating it yields CASSSPWPGQGSEKLFF.